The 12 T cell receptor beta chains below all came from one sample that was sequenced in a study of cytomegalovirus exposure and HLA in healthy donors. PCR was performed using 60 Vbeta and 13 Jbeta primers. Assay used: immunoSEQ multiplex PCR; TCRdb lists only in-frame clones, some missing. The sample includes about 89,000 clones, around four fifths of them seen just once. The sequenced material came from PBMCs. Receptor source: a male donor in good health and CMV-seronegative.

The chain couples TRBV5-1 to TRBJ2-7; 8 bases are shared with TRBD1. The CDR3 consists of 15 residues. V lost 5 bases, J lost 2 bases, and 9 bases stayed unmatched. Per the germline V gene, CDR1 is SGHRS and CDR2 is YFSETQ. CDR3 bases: TGCGCCAGCAGGAATAGACAGGGGACGACCTACGAGCAGTACTTC. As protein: CASRNRQGTTYEQYF.

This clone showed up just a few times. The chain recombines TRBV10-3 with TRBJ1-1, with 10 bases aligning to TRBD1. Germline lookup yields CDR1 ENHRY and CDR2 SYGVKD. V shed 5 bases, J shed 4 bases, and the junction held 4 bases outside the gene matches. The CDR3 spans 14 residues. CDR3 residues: CAISPGTGVTEAFF. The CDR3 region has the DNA TGTGCCATCAGTCCCGGGACAGGGGTCACTGAAGCTTTCTTT.

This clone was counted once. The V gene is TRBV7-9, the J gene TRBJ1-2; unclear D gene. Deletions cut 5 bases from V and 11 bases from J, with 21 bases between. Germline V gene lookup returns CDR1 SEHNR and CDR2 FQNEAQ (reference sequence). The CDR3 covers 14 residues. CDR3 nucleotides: TGTGCCAGCAGCCCTAACCGGATGGAGGGAACATACACCTTC. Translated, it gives CASSPNRMEGTYTF.

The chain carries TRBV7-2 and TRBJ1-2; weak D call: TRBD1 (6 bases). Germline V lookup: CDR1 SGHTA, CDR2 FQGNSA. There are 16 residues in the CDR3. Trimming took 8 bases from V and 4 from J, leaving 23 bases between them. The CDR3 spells CASGPFTGKALYGYTF. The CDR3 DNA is TGTGCCAGCGGACCGTTCACAGGGAAGGCCCTCTATGGCTACACCTTC.

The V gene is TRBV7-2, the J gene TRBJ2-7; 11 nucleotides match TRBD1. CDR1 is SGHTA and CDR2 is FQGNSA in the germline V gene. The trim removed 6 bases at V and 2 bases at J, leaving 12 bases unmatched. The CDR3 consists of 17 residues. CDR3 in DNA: TGTGCCAGCAGTCGAAATCGGCCGGGACAGGGGGCCTACGAGCAGTACTTC. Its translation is CASSRNRPGQGAYEQYF.

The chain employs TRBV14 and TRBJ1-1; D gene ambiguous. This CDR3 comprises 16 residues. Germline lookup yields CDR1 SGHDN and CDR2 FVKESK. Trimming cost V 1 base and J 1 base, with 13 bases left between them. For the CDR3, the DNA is TGTGCCAGCAGCCAAGCGGCGCGGCACCCGAACACTGAAGCTTTCTTT. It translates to CASSQAARHPNTEAFF.

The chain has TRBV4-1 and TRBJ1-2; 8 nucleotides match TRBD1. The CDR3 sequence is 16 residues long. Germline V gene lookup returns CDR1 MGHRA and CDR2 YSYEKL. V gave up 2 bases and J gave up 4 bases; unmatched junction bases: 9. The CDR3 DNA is TGCGCCAGCAGCCAACGGCAGGGGGCATCGACCTATGGCTACACCTTC. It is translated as CASSQRQGASTYGYTF.

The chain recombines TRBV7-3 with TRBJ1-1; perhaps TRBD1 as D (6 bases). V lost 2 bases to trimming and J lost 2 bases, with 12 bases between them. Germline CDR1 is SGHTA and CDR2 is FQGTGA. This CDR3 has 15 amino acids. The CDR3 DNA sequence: TGTGCCAGCAGCTTATCGGGGGGCCCTAACACTGAAGCTTTCTTT. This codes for CASSLSGGPNTEAFF. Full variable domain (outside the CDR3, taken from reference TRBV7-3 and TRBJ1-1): GAGVSQTPSNKVTEKGKYVELRCDPISGHTALYWYRQSLGQGPEFLIYFQGTGAADDSGLPNDRFFAVRPEGSVSTLKIQRTERGDSAVYLCASSLSGGPNTEAFFGQGTRLTVV.

The CDR3 sequence: CASSETLDGTAELSGNTIYF. Here the CDR3 DNA reads TGTGCCAGCAGTGAAACCCTGGACGGAACAGCGGAACTCTCTGGAAACACCATATATTTT. The chain combines TRBV6-1 with TRBJ1-3, with unresolved D. The germline gives CDR1 MNHNS, CDR2 SASEGT. The V end lost 2 bases, the J end lost 0 bases, and 23 bases lay between the germline ends. This CDR3 has 20 residues.

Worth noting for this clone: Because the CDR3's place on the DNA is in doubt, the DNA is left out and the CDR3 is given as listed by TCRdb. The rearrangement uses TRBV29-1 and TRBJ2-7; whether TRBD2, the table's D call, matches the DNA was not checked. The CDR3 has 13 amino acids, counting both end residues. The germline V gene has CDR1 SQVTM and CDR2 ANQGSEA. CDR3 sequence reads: CSVDVGSGTQQYF.

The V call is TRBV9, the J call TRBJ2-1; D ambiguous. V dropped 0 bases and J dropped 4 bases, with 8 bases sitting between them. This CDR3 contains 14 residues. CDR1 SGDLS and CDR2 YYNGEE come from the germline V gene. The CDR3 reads CASSVEAGYNEQFF. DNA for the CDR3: TGTGCCAGCAGCGTAGAGGCAGGTTACAATGAGCAGTTCTTC. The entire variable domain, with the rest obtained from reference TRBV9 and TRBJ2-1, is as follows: DSGVTQTPKHLITATGQRVTLRCSPRSGDLSVYWYQQSLDQGLQFLIQYYNGEERAKGNILERFSAQQFPDLHSELNLSSLELGDSALYFCASSVEAGYNEQFFGPGTRLTVL.

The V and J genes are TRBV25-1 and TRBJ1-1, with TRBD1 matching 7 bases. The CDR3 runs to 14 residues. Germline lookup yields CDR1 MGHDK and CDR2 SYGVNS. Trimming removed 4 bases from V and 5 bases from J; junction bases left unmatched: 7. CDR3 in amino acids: CASSVDRSGTEAFF. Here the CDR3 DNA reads TGTGCCAGCAGTGTGGACAGGTCGGGGACTGAAGCTTTCTTT.